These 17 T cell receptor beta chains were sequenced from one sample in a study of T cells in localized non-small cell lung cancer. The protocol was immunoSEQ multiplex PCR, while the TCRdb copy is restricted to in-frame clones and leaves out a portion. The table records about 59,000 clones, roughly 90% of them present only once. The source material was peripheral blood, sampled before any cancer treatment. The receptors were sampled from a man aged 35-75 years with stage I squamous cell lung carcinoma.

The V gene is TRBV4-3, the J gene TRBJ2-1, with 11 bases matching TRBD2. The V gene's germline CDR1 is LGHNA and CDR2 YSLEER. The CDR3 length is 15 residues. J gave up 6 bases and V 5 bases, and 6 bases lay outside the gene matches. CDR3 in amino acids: CASSWGLAEFNEQFF. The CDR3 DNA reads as TGCGCCAGCAGCTGGGGACTAGCGGAGTTCAATGAGCAGTTCTTC.

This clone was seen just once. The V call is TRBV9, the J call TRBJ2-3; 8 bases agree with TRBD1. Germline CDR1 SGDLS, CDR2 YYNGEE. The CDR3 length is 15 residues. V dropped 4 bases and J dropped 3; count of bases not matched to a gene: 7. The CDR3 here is CASSQGATETDTQYF. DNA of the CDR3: TGTGCCAGCAGCCAGGGGGCGACCGAGACAGATACGCAGTATTTT.

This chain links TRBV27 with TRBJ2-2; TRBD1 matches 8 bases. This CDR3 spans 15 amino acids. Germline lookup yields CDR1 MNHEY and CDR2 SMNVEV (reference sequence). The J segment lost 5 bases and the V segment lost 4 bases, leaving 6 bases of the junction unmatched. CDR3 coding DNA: TGTGCCAGCAGTTCTACAGGGGGTTTAACCGGGGAGCTGTTTTTT. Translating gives CASSSTGGLTGELFF.

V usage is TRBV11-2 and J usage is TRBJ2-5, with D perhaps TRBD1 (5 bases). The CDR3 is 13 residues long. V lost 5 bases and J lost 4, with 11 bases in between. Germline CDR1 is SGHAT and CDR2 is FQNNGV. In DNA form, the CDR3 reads TGTGCCAGCAGCCAGGGCCAAGGAGAGACCCAGTACTTC. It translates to CASSQGQGETQYF.

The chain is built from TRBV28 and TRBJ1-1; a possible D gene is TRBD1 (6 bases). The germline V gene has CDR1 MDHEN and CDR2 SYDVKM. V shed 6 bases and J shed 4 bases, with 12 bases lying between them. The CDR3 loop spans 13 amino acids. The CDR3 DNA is TGTGCCAGCAGGGTGGGGGCGCCCACTGAAGCTTTCTTT. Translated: CASRVGAPTEAFF.

The chain's CDR3 is CASSFGPLGQGRGTDTQYF. Written as DNA, the CDR3 is TGTGCCAGCAGTTTCGGGCCATTGGGACAGGGAAGGGGCACAGATACGCAGTATTTT. The V gene is TRBV28, the J gene TRBJ2-3; TRBD1 matches 9 bases. CDR3 length: 19 amino acids. CDR1 is MDHEN, CDR2 SYDVKM, per germline. The V gene end was trimmed by 3 bases and the J gene end by 1 base; junction bases not matched to a gene: 14.

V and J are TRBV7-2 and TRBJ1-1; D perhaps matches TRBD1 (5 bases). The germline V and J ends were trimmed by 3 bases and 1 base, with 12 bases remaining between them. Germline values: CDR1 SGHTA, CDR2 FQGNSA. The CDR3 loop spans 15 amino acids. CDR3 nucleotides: TGTGCCAGCAGCTTTTTAGGACACCGGAACACTGAAGCTTTCTTT. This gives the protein CASSFLGHRNTEAFF.

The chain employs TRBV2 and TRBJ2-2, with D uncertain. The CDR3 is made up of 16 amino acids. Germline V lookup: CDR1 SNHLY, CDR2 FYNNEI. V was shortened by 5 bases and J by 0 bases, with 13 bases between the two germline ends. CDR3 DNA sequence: TGTGCCAGCAGTCCTCAGGAGATACCGAACACCGGGGAGCTGTTTTTT. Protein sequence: CASSPQEIPNTGELFF. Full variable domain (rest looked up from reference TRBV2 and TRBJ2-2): EPEVTQTPSHQVTQMGQEVILRCVPISNHLYFYWYRQILGQKVEFLVSFYNNEISEKSEIFDDQFSVERPDGSNFTLKIRSTKLEDSAMYFCASSPQEIPNTGELFFGEGSRLTVL.

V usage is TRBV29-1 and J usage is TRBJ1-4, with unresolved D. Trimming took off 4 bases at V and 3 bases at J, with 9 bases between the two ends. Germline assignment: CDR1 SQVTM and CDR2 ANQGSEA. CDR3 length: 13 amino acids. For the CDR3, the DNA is TGCAGCGTTGGACGGTCCTCTAATGAAAAACTGTTTTTT. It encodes CSVGRSSNEKLFF.

The CDR3: CASRDLANEQFF. The CDR3 nucleotides are TGTGCCAGCAGGGATCTAGCAAATGAGCAGTTCTTC. J is TRBJ2-1 and V is TRBV28; possible D gene TRBD2, 5 bases. The CDR3 consists of 12 residues. CDR1 MDHEN and CDR2 SYDVKM come from the germline V gene. V gave up 6 bases and J gave up 7 bases, with 10 bases separating them.

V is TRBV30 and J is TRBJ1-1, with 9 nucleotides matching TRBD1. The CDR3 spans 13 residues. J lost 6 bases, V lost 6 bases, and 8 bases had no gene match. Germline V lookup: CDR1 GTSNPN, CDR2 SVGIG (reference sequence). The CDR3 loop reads CACSGTGRPEAFF. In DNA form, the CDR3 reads TGTGCCTGCTCCGGGACAGGGAGGCCTGAAGCTTTCTTT.

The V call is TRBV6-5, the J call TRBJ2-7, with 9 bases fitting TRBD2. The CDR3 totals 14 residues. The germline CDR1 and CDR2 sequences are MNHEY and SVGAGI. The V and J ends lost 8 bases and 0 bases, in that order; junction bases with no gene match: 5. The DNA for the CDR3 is TGTGCCAGCTGGGCGACTAGCGGCTCCTACGAGCAGTACTTC. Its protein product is CASWATSGSYEQYF.

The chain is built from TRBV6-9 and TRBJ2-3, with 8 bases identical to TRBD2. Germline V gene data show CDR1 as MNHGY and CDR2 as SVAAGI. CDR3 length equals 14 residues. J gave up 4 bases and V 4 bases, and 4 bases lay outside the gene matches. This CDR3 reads CASSSPGGPDTQYF. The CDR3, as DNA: TGTGCCAGCAGTTCTCCGGGAGGGCCAGATACGCAGTATTTT.

Here the CDR3 reads CASSEGQGATDTQYF. The CDR3 coding sequence is TGTGCCAGCAGTGAGGGACAGGGAGCCACAGATACGCAGTATTTT. The chain joins TRBV6-1 to TRBJ2-3, with 9 positions matching TRBD1. The CDR3 has 15 amino acids. V gave up 3 bases and J gave up 2 bases; unmatched junction bases: 3. The germline gives CDR1 MNHNS, CDR2 SASEGT.

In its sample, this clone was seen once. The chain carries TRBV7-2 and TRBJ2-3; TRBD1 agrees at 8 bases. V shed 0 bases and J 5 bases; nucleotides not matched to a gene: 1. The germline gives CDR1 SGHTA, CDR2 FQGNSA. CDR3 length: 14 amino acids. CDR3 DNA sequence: TGTGCCAGCAGCTTAGCCAGGGGGCTAGATACGCAGTATTTT. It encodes CASSLARGLDTQYF. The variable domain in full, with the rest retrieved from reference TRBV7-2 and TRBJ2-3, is GAGVSQSPSNKVTEKGKDVELRCDPISGHTALYWYRQSLGQGLEFLIYFQGNSAPDKSGLPSDRFSAERTGGSVSTLTIQRTQQEDSAVYLCASSLARGLDTQYFGPGTRLTVL.

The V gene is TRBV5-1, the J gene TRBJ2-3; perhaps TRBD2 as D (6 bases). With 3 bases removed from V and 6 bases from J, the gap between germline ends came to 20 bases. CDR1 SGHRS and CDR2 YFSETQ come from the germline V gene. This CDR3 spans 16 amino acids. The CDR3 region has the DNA TGCGCCAGCAGCTCCGCCGGGACTGGGGTTGGCGATACGCAGTATTTT. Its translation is CASSSAGTGVGDTQYF.

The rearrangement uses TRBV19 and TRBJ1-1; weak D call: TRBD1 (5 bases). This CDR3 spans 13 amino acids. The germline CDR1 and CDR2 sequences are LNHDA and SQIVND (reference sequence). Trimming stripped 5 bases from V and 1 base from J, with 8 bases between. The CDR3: CASSSGANTEAFF. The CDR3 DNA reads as TGTGCCAGTAGTTCCGGGGCGAACACTGAAGCTTTCTTT.